This T cell receptor (beta chain) stems from a study of blood T cell repertoires in COVID-19. The table came from immunoSEQ multiplex PCR; TCRdb's copy has only in-frame clones and leaves some out. The sample holds hundreds of thousands of clones, around 87% seen once. CDR3 length equals 14 residues. The V gene lost 9 bases and the J gene lost 2 bases, with 13 bases spanning the gap. Germline V gene data show CDR1 as LNHDA and CDR2 as SQIVND (reference sequence). This receptor was taken from a woman between 18 and 29 years old with acute COVID-19. The sample comprised PBMCs or T cells enriched from blood (not recorded which). The chain employs TRBV19 and TRBJ2-2; D is perhaps TRBD1 (5 bases). The CDR3 coding sequence is TGTGCCAGCATGGTGCAGGGCAACACCGGGGAGCTGTTTTTT. This translates into CASMVQGNTGELFF.